The text below deals with one TCR beta chain. The source of the sample is a study of PD-L1 blockade in urothelial cancer. Some clones are missing from TCRdb's copy, which holds only in-frame ones; the method was immunoSEQ multiplex PCR. The sample lists roughly 95,000 clones, about nine tenths occurring once. Per the germline V gene, CDR1 is MDHEN and CDR2 is SYDVKM. V lost 2 bases and J lost 7, with 8 bases in between. This CDR3 spans 12 amino acids. Time point given: pretreatment peripheral blood. This rearrangement joins TRBV28 to TRBJ1-1, with D possibly matching TRBD1 (5 bases). The sequencing here drew on PBMCs, taken around atezolizumab (anti-PD-L1) treatment. This receptor was identified in a man aged 55 to 70 with urothelial cancer. The CDR3 sequence: CASSLRQFEAFF. CDR3 DNA: TGTGCCAGCAGTTTACGACAGTTTGAAGCTTTCTTT. The whole variable domain, filled in from reference TRBV28 and TRBJ1-1, reads DVKVTQSSRYLVKRTGEKVFLECVQDMDHENMFWYRQDPGLGLRLIYFSYDVKMKEKGDIPEGYSVSREKKERFSLILESASTNQTSMYLCASSLRQFEAFFGQGTRLTVV.